The TCR beta chain described here comes from a study of vaccination and CD4 T cells after COVID-19. In the study overall: Cells were stimulated with overlapping spike peptide pools from SARS-CoV-2, HCoV-NL63, HCoV-OC43 and HCoV-229E.

The CDR3 contains 13 residues. The germline V gene has CDR1 MNHEY and CDR2 SVGAGI. V shed 0 bases and J shed 7 bases, with 7 bases lying between them. Cultured CD4+ T cell DNA underwent sequencing with the Oncomine TCR Beta short-read assay. TCRdb re-called the PCR reads through MiXCR, storing one row per CDR3 protein. The profile shows 13,000 or so distinct CDR3 sequences, over 40% of them singletons. This clonotype was seen a few times. The target antigen is unknown. Treatment indicated: roughly 10-day PBMC culture with coronavirus spike peptide pools or control peptides (ViraFEST assay). Expanded clonotypes were found by TCR sequencing after peptide-pool stimulation (ViraFEST).

The V call is TRBV6-5, the J call TRBJ1-5; D not certain. The origin of this receptor is a human donor who had recovered from COVID-19. The sample taken for sequencing was CD4+ T cells from blood, cultured in vitro. This CDR3 is CASSYSSIQPQHF. The CDR3 nucleotides are TGTGCCAGCAGTTACTCGAGTATCCAGCCCCAGCATTTT.